This TCR beta chain was identified during a study of cytomegalovirus exposure and HLA in healthy donors. About this clone itself: Its matching antigen is unknown.

The PCR ran on 60 Vbeta and 13 Jbeta primers. The repertoire was sequenced with immunoSEQ multiplex PCR; TCRdb's copy has only in-frame clones and lacks some. The data show about 150,000 clones, with about four fifths seen just once and around 6.3% held by the top ten. Overall study results and limits: Across donors, most TCRs were seen rarely, yet some public ones were widespread.

The TCR originated in a man aged 50-59 years in good health and CMV-seropositive. The specimen was PBMCs.

The CDR3: CASNFSYVQMTYEQYF. Here the CDR3 DNA reads TGTGCCAGCAATTTTTCATATGTACAGATGACCTACGAGCAGTACTTC. The chain joins TRBV28 to TRBJ2-7; D not resolved. Germline lookup yields CDR1 MDHEN and CDR2 SYDVKM. CDR3 length: 16 amino acids. The ends were cut back, 7 bases at V and 2 bases at J, with 21 bases in the middle.